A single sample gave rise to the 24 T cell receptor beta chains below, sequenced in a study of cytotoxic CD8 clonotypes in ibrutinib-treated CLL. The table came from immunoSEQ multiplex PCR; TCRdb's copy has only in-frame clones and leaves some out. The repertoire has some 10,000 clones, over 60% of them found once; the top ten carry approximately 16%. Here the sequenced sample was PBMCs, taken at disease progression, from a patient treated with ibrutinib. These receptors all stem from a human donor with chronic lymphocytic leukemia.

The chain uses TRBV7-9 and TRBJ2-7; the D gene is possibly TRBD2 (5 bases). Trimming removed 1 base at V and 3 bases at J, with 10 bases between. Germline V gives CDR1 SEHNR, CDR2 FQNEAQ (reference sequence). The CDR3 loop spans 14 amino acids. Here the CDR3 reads CASSLGVGDYEQYF. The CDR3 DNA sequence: TGTGCCAGCAGCTTAGGCGTCGGGGACTACGAGCAGTACTTC.

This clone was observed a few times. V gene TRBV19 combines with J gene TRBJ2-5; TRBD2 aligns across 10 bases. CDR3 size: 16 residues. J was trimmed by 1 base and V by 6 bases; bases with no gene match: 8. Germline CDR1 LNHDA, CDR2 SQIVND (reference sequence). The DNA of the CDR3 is TGTGCCAGTAGCGGAGCTAGCGGGGGTACCCAAGAGACCCAGTACTTC. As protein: CASSGASGGTQETQYF.

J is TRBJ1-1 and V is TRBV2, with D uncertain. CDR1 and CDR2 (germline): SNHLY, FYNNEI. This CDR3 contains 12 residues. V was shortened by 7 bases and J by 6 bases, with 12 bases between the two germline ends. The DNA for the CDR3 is TGTGCCAGCACGGCGGAGAAACCTGAAGCTTTCTTT. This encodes CASTAEKPEAFF.

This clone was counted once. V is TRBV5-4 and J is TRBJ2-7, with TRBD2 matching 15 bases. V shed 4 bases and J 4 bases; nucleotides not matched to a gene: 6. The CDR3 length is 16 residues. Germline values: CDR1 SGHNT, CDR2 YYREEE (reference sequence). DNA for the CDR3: TGTGCCAGCAGCCGCGGACTAGCGGGAGGGGTTTACGAGCAGTACTTC. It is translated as CASSRGLAGGVYEQYF.

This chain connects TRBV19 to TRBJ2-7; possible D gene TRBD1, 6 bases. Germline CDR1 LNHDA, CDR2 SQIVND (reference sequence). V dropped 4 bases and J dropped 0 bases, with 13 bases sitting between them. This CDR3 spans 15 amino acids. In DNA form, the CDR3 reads TGTGCCAGTAGTACCCGGACAGACCGCTCCTACGAGCAGTACTTC. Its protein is CASSTRTDRSYEQYF.

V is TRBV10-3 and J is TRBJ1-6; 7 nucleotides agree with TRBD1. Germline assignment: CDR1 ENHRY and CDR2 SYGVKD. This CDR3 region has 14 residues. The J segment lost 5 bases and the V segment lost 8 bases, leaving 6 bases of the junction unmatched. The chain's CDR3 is CAISGDSNNSPLHF. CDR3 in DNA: TGTGCCATCTCCGGGGACAGCAATAATTCACCCCTCCACTTT.

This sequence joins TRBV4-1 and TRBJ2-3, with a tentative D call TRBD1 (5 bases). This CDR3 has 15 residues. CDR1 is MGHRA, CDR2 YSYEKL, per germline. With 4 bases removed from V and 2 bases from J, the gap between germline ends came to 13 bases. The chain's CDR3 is CASSPPRALTDTQYF. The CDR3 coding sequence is TGCGCCAGCAGCCCCCCCAGGGCCCTCACAGATACGCAGTATTTT.

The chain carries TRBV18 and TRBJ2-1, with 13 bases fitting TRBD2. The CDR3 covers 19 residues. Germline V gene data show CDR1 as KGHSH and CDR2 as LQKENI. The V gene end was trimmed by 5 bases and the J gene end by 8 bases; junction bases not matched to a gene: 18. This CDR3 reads CASSTTTSGRTFWGDEQFF. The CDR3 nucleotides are TGTGCCAGCTCAACAACGACTAGCGGGAGGACGTTCTGGGGCGATGAGCAGTTCTTC.

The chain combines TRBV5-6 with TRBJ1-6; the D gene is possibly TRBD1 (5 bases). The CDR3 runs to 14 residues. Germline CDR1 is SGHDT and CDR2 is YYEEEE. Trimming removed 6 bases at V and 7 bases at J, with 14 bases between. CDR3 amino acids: CASTAGAQNSPLHF. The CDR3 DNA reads TGTGCCAGCACGGCCGGGGCCCAGAATTCACCCCTCCACTTT.

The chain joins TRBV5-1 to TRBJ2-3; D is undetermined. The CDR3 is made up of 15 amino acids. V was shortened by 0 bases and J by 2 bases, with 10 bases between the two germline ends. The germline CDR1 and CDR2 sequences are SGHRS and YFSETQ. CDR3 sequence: CASSLAYKHTDTQYF. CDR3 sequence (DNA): TGCGCCAGCAGCTTGGCCTACAAGCACACAGATACGCAGTATTTT.

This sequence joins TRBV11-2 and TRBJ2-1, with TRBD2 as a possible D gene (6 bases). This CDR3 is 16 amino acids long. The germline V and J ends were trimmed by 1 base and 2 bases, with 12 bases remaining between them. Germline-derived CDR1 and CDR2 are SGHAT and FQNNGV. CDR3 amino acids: CASSLVLATTYNEQFF. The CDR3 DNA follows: TGTGCCAGCAGCTTAGTCCTAGCGACCACCTACAATGAGCAGTTCTTC.

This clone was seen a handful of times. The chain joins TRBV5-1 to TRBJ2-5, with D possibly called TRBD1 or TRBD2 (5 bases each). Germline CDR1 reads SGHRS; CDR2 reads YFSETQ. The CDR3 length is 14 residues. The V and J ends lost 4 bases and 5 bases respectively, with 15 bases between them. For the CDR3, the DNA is TGCGCCAGCAGCCTCCGGGACCTGGGGGAGACCCAGTACTTC. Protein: CASSLRDLGETQYF.

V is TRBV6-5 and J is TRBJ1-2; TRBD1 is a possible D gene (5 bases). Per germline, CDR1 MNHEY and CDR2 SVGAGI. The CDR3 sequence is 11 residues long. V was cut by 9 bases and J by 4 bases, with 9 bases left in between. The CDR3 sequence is CASQGGYGYTF. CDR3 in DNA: TGTGCCAGTCAGGGCGGCTATGGCTACACCTTC.

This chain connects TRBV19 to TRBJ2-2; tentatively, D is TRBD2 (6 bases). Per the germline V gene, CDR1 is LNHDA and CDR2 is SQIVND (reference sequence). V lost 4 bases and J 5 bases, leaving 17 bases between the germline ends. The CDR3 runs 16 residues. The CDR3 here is CASSRGGILATGELFF. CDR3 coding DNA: TGTGCCAGTAGTAGAGGAGGGATCCTAGCTACCGGGGAGCTGTTTTTT.

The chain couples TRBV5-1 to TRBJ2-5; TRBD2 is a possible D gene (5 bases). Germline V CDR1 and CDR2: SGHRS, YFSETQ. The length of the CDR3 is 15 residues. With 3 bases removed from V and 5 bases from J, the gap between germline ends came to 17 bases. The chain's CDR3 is CASSSYPPPGETQYF. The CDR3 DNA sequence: TGCGCCAGCAGCTCCTACCCCCCCCCGGGGGAGACCCAGTACTTC.

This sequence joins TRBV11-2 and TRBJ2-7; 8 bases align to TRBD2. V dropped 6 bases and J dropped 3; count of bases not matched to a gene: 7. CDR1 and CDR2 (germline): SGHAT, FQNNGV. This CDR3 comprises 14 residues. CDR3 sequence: CASSRTSRDYEQYF. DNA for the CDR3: TGTGCCAGCAGTCGGACTAGCCGAGACTACGAGCAGTACTTC.

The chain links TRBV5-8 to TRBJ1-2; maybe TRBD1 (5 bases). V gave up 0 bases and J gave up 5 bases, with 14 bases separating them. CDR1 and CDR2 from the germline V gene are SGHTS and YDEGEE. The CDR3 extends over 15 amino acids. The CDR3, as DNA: TGTGCCAGCAGCTTGGGGGGCAGAACTAGTTATGGCTACACCTTC. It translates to CASSLGGRTSYGYTF.

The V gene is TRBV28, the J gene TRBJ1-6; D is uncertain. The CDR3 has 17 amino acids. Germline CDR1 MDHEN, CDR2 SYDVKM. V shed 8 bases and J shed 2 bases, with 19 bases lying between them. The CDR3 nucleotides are TGTGCCAGCGGCTTACGTATCGGAAAGACCTATAATTCACCCCTCCACTTT. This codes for CASGLRIGKTYNSPLHF. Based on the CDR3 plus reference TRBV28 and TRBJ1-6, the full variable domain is DVKVTQSSRYLVKRTGEKVFLECVQDMDHENMFWYRQDPGLGLRLIYFSYDVKMKEKGDIPEGYSVSREKKERFSLILESASTNQTSMYLCASGLRIGKTYNSPLHFGNGTRLTVT.

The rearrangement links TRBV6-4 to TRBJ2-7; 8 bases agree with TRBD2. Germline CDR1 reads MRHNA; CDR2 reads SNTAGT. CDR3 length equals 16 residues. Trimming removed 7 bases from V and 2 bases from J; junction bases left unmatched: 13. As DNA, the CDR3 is TGTGCCAGCATGATAAGTCGGGTAGCGGGACCCTACGAGCAGTACTTC. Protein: CASMISRVAGPYEQYF.

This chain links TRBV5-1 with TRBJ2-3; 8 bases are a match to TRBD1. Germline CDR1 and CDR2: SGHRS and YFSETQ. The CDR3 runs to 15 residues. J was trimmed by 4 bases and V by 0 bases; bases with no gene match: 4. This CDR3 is CASSLGRGQADTQYF. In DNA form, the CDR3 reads TGCGCCAGCAGCTTGGGCAGGGGGCAAGCAGATACGCAGTATTTT.

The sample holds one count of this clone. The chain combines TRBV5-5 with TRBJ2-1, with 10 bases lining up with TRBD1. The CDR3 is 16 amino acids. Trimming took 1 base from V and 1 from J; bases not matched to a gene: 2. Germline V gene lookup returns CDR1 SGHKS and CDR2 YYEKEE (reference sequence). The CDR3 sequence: CASSLRTGGSYNEQFF. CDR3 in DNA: TGTGCCAGCAGCTTGAGGACAGGGGGATCCTACAATGAGCAGTTCTTC.

The CDR3 loop is CATMDRGVNTEAFF. The CDR3 DNA reads as TGTGCCACCATGGACAGGGGGGTGAACACTGAAGCTTTCTTT. The gene calls are TRBV19 and TRBJ1-1; 10 nucleotides line up with TRBD1. CDR1 and CDR2 (germline): LNHDA, SQIVND (reference sequence). V lost 10 bases to trimming and J lost 0 bases; unmatched junction nucleotides: 5. The CDR3 runs to 14 residues.

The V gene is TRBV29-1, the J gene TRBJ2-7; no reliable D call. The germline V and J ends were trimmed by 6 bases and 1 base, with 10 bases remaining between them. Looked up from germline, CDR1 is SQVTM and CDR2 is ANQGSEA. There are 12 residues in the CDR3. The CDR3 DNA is TGCAGCGTCGGCTACTCTTCCTACGAGCAGTACTTC. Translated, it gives CSVGYSSYEQYF.

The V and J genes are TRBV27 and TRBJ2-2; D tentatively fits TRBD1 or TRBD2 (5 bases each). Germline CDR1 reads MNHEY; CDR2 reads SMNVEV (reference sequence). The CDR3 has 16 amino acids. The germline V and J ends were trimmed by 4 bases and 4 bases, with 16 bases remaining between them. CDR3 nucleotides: TGTGCCAGCAGTTCATGGGACCCCTACCGCACCGGGGAGCTGTTTTTT. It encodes CASSSWDPYRTGELFF.